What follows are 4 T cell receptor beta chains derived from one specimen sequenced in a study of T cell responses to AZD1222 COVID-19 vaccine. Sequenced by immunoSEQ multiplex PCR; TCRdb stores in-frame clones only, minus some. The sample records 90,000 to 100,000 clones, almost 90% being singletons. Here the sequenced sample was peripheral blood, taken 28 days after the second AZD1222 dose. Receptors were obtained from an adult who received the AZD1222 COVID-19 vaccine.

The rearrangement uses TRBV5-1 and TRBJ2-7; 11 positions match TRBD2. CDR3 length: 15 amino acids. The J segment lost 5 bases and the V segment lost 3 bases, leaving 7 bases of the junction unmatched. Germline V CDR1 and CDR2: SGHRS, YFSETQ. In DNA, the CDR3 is TGCGCCAGCAGCTGGGGGAGACTAGCGGGAAACGAGCAGTACTTC. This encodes CASSWGRLAGNEQYF.

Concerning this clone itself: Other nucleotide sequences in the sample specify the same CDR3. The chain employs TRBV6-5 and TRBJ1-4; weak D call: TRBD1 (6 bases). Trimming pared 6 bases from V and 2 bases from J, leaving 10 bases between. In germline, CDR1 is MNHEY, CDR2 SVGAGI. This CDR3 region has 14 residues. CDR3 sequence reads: CASRSGGTNEKLFF. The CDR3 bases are TGTGCCAGCAGGTCGGGGGGCACTAATGAAAAACTGTTTTTT.

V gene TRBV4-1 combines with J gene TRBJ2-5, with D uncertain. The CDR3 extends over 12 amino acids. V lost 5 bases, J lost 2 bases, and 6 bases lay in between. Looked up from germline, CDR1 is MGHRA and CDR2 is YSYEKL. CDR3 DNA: TGCGCCAGCAGCAACCAGCAAGAGACCCAGTACTTC. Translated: CASSNQQETQYF.

CDR3 coding DNA: TGTGCCAGCAGCTTATCCGGGACCCTACATCAGCCCCAGCATTTT. This codes for CASSLSGTLHQPQHF. The chain couples TRBV5-6 to TRBJ1-5; TRBD1 might be the D (5 bases). Germline CDR1 and CDR2: SGHDT and YYEEEE. This CDR3 spans 15 amino acids. Trimming pared 2 bases from V and 5 bases from J, leaving 14 bases between.